The sequence of this T cell receptor (beta chain) was determined in a study of T cells in Graves' hyperthyroidism and ophthalmopathy. Amplified regions were TCR beta CDR3 sequences from RNA transcripts. Using the HTBI primer set, a first-round RT-PCR was run on the TCR CDR3. TCRdb re-called the multiplex PCR reads through MiXCR, storing one row per CDR3 protein. The table shows approximately 690,000 distinct CDR3 sequences, with 14% occurring only once. Diagnosis rested on symptoms, serum thyroxine and TRAb, thyroid ultrasound, and orbital computed tomography. Germline V CDR1 and CDR2: PRHDT, FYEKMQ (reference sequence). The CDR3 sequence is 16 residues long. V lost 0 bases, J lost 3 bases, and 12 bases lay in between. This clonotype was recorded a few times.

The V call is TRBV13, the J call TRBJ2-1; D might be TRBD2 (5 bases). Sequencing was done on a sample of blood. The TCR was taken from a woman aged 50 to 65 with Graves' ophthalmopathy. As DNA, the CDR3 is TGTGCCAGCAGCTTAGGGCTGGAGGCACTCTACAATGAGCAGTTCTTC. The encoded protein is CASSLGLEALYNEQFF.